A selection of T cell receptor beta chains follows, all from one sample in a study of blood T cell repertoires in COVID-19. Some clones are missing from TCRdb's copy, which holds only in-frame ones; the method was immunoSEQ multiplex PCR. Of 110,000 to 150,000 clones in the sample, approximately 88% were seen once. Sequences were obtained from peripheral blood. The source of these receptors is a man between 65 and 80 years old with acute or convalescent COVID-19. CDR3s include the opening cysteine and the closing phenylalanine or tryptophan. The order of the fields is clone size, D gene, V gene, J gene, CDR3 protein, CDR3 DNA. The D gene is left open where the match is weak. Only some rows state a clone size, as once, few, many or a class for expanded clones.

-,-,TRBV28,TRBJ2-5,CASTQQETQYF,TGTGCCAGCACCCAACAAGAGACCCAGTACTTC
-,TRBD1,TRBV2,TRBJ2-5,CASSVDRAQETQYF,TGTGCCAGCAGTGTCGACAGGGCACAAGAGACCCAGTACTTC
-,TRBD1,TRBV3-1/TRBV3-2,TRBJ1-6,CASRGTGNSPLHF,TGTGCCAGCAGGGGGACAGGAAATTCACCCCTCCACTTT
-,TRBD2,TRBV10-1,TRBJ2-3,CASSELAGVTDTQYF,TGCGCCAGCAGTGAGCTAGCGGGGGTCACAGATACGCAATATTTT
few,TRBD1,TRBV7-2,TRBJ1-1,CASSFAGGLVYTEAFF,TGTGCCAGCAGCTTCGCAGGGGGCTTAGTGTACACTGAAGCTTTCTTT
-,TRBD1,TRBV5-1,TRBJ2-7,CASTDRDRDSYEQYF,TGCGCCAGCACCGACCGGGACAGAGACTCCTACGAGCAGTACTTC
-,TRBD1,TRBV5-1,TRBJ2-7,CASSLTPGQGQNEQYF,TGCGCCAGCAGCTTAACTCCGGGACAGGGGCAAAACGAGCAGTACTTC
-,-,TRBV5-1,TRBJ1-5,CASSLDGGSNQPQHF,TGCGCCAGCAGCCTGGACGGGGGGAGCAATCAGCCCCAGCATTTT
-,-,TRBV18,TRBJ2-2,CASSPPRYTGELFF,TGTGCCAGCTCACCACCGAGGTACACCGGGGAGCTGTTTTTT
-,-,TRBV24-1,TRBJ2-5,CAELGWRAETQYF,TGTGCCGAACTAGGGTGGAGGGCAGAGACCCAGTACTTC
-,-,TRBV12-5,TRBJ1-6,CASGFDSTPLHF,TGTGCTAGTGGTTTCGACAGTACGCCCCTCCACTTT
-,TRBD1,TRBV6-6,TRBJ2-4,CASSHSLRDRGLIGAKNIQYF,TGTGCCAGCAGCCATTCTCTGCGGGACAGGGGGTTGATTGGGGCCAAAAACATTCAGTACTTC
-,TRBD1,TRBV28,TRBJ1-2,CASSSSDRGFGYTF,TGTGCCAGCAGTTCCTCGGACAGGGGATTCGGCTACACCTTC
-,-,TRBV5-1,TRBJ2-2,CASSLSPGLNTGELFF,TGCGCCAGCAGCTTAAGCCCGGGACTCAACACCGGGGAGCTGTTTTTT
-,-,TRBV28,TRBJ1-1,CASRPNPGVAFF,TGTGCCAGCAGACCAAATCCAGGGGTCGCTTTCTTT
-,TRBD1,TRBV11-2,TRBJ2-2,CASSRSGTGGPGELFF,TGTGCCAGCAGCCGATCCGGGACAGGGGGCCCCGGGGAGCTGTTTTTT
-,TRBD2,TRBV18,TRBJ2-1,CASSSGLAAPNEQFF,TGTGCCAGCTCGTCGGGACTAGCGGCCCCTAATGAGCAGTTCTTC
-,-,TRBV5-1,TRBJ1-2,CASKNRDQGRDFGYTF,TGCGCCAGCAAGAATAGGGACCAGGGGAGGGATTTTGGCTACACCTTC
-,TRBD1,TRBV27,TRBJ2-7,CASSAAGGGTYEQYF,TGTGCCAGCAGTGCAGCAGGGGGCGGGACCTACGAGCAGTACTTC
-,-,TRBV24-1,TRBJ2-1,CATSDLNEQFF,TGTGCCACCAGTGACCTCAATGAGCAGTTCTTC
-,-,TRBV30,TRBJ2-5,CAWSALRQSTGETQYF,TGTGCCTGGAGTGCCCTCCGACAGTCAACAGGAGAGACCCAGTACTTC
-,-,TRBV28,TRBJ1-1,CATSFRGRGAFF,TGTGCCACCAGTTTCCGAGGGCGGGGAGCTTTCTTT
once,-,TRBV7-2,TRBJ1-1,CASSLGWSGNTEAFF,TGTGCCAGCAGCTTAGGGTGGTCAGGCAACACTGAAGCTTTCTTT
-,-,TRBV5-4,TRBJ2-7,CASSRLSSYEQYF,TGTGCCAGCAGCCGGTTGAGCTCCTACGAGCAGTACTTC
-,-,TRBV18,TRBJ2-1,CASSPLRGSFDNEQFF,TGTGCCAGCTCACCACTCCGGGGTAGCTTCGACAATGAGCAGTTCTTC
-,TRBD1,TRBV27,TRBJ2-7,CASSNDRGYEQYF,TGTGCCAGCAGTAACGACAGGGGCTACGAGCAGTACTTC
medium-sized,-,TRBV27,TRBJ1-5,CASSPQGWQPQHF,TGTGCCAGCAGCCCCCAGGGATGGCAGCCCCAGCATTTT
few,TRBD2,TRBV5-1,TRBJ2-5,CASSRLAAETQYF,TGCGCCAGCAGTAGACTAGCTGCGGAGACCCAGTACTTC
-,TRBD2,TRBV18,TRBJ2-3,CASSPLAGAASTDTQYF,TGTGCCAGCTCACCCCTAGCGGGAGCAGCTAGCACAGATACGCAGTATTTT
-,-,TRBV19,TRBJ1-2,CASSRSEAYGYTF,TGTGCCAGTAGTCGCAGCGAAGCCTATGGCTACACCTTC
-,TRBD1,TRBV2,TRBJ1-2,CASSYRTGAGYTF,TGTGCCAGCAGTTACCGGACAGGGGCTGGCTACACCTTC
-,TRBD2,TRBV19,TRBJ2-5,CASSPGLAPYQETQYF,TGTGCCAGTAGTCCCGGACTAGCGCCATACCAAGAGACCCAGTACTTC
-,TRBD1,TRBV5-8,TRBJ1-6,CASSVLTGVASPLHF,TGTGCCAGCAGCGTATTAACAGGGGTCGCTTCACCCCTCCACTTT
-,TRBD2,TRBV7-2,TRBJ2-7,CASSPVSSGSSYEQYF,TGTGCCAGCAGCCCAGTTTCGAGCGGGAGCTCCTACGAGCAGTACTTC